A single sample gave rise to the 20 T cell receptor beta chains below, sequenced in a study of shared T cell receptors in the human thymus. The protocol was immunoSEQ multiplex PCR, while the TCRdb copy is restricted to in-frame clones and leaves out a portion. Counted here are around 340,000 clones, roughly 94% occurring once; the ten biggest clones make up roughly 0.02%. Source material: thymocytes. Every receptor here comes from a human donor.

This chain links TRBV27 with TRBJ2-1; D is uncertain. From germline, CDR1 is MNHEY and CDR2 SMNVEV (reference sequence). The CDR3 extends over 14 amino acids. Trimming shortened V by 2 bases and J by 5 bases, and 10 bases separated the two germline ends. The DNA of the CDR3 is TGTGCCAGCAGTTTAGGGCTAGGCGACAATGAGCAGTTCTTC. As protein: CASSLGLGDNEQFF.

The chain joins TRBV27 to TRBJ2-3; the match to TRBD1 covers 10 bases. CDR1 and CDR2 (germline): MNHEY, SMNVEV (reference sequence). The trim removed 5 bases at V and 2 bases at J, leaving 13 bases unmatched. The CDR3 length is 18 residues. CDR3: CASSRGQGRLTYTDTQYF. CDR3 nucleotide sequence: TGTGCCAGCAGTAGGGGACAGGGGCGCTTGACATACACAGATACGCAGTATTTT.

The chain recombines TRBV7-3 with TRBJ2-1, with a weak D call TRBD2 (6 bases). Germline CDR1 reads SGHTA; CDR2 reads FQGTGA. CDR3 length: 15 residues. V dropped 1 base and J dropped 1 base, with 8 bases sitting between them. The DNA for the CDR3 is TGTGCCAGCAGCTTAAAGGGACTGTCCTACAATGAGCAGTTCTTC. It encodes CASSLKGLSYNEQFF.

V gene TRBV4-1 combines with J gene TRBJ2-5; 11 bases map to TRBD2. This CDR3 contains 19 residues. J lost 3 bases, V lost 5 bases, and 17 bases had no gene match. CDR1 is MGHRA and CDR2 is YSYEKL in the germline V gene. The CDR3 region is CASSYYGSLAGGHKETQYF. The DNA of the CDR3 is TGCGCCAGCAGCTACTACGGTAGTCTAGCGGGAGGACACAAAGAGACCCAGTACTTC.

V usage is TRBV6-5 and J usage is TRBJ2-7; unclear D gene. Trimming pared 6 bases from V and 3 bases from J, leaving 15 bases between. CDR3 length: 14 amino acids. CDR1 is MNHEY, CDR2 SVGAGI, per germline. This chain's CDR3 is CASSPIPGNYEQYF. DNA for the CDR3: TGTGCCAGCAGCCCCATTCCGGGTAACTACGAGCAGTACTTC.

The rearrangement uses TRBV11-2 and TRBJ1-2, with TRBD1 matching 8 bases. Germline V CDR1 and CDR2: SGHAT, FQNNGV. The CDR3 runs 15 residues. J was trimmed by 7 bases and V by 2 bases; bases with no gene match: 9. The CDR3, as DNA: TGTGCCAGCAGCTTATACCATGGACAGGGCGCTGGCTACACCTTC. Amino acid sequence: CASSLYHGQGAGYTF.

A single count supports this clone. The chain uses TRBV27 and TRBJ2-2, with D unclear. V was trimmed by 3 bases and J by 6 bases, leaving 14 bases between them. This CDR3 comprises 15 residues. The germline V gene encodes CDR1 MNHEY and CDR2 SMNVEV (reference sequence). In DNA, the CDR3 is TGTGCCAGCAGTTTTAGGAAAAGGGTCCCCGGGGAGCTGTTTTTT. Amino acids: CASSFRKRVPGELFF.

The V and J genes are TRBV18 and TRBJ1-5; 7 bases map to TRBD1. V lost 5 bases to trimming and J lost 3 bases; unmatched junction nucleotides: 16. The CDR3 runs to 18 residues. Germline lookup yields CDR1 KGHSH and CDR2 LQKENI. The CDR3 coding sequence is TGTGCCAGCTCAGCTTTCCGTCTTGGGACAGAGCACAATCAGCCCCAGCATTTT. Translated, it gives CASSAFRLGTEHNQPQHF. The full variable domain, with the rest looked up from reference TRBV18 and TRBJ1-5, is NAGVMQNPRHLVRRRGQEARLRCSPMKGHSHVYWYRQLPEEGLKFMVYLQKENIIDESGMPKERFSAEFPKEGPSILRIQQVVRGDSAAYFCASSAFRLGTEHNQPQHFGDGTRLSIL.

V is TRBV5-1 and J is TRBJ2-1, with TRBD2 matching over 10 bases. The V and J ends lost 4 bases and 6 bases, in that order; junction bases with no gene match: 13. The CDR3 is 17 amino acids. Germline CDR1 is SGHRS and CDR2 is YFSETQ. The CDR3 bases are TGCGCCAGCAGCCGGAGCGGGAGGGACGTCGGGGTCAATGAGCAGTTCTTC. Protein: CASSRSGRDVGVNEQFF. Complete variable domain (other parts from reference TRBV5-1 and TRBJ2-1): KAGVTQTPRYLIKTRGQQVTLSCSPISGHRSVSWYQQTPGQGLQFLFEYFSETQRNKGNFPGRFSGRQFSNSRSEMNVSTLELGDSALYLCASSRSGRDVGVNEQFFGPGTRLTVL.

This clone was detected only once. This chain links TRBV28 with TRBJ2-7; unclear D gene. CDR1 MDHEN and CDR2 SYDVKM come from the germline V gene. Trimming stripped 4 bases from V and 3 bases from J, with 10 bases between. The CDR3 spans 13 residues. The CDR3 DNA reads as TGTGCCAGCAGTTCGGCCAGCTTCTACGAGCAGTACTTC. The encoded protein is CASSSASFYEQYF.

The gene calls are TRBV27 and TRBJ2-3; the D is unclear. Trimming shortened V by 7 bases and J by 4 bases, and 15 bases separated the two germline ends. Germline CDR1 and CDR2: MNHEY and SMNVEV (reference sequence). There are 14 residues in the CDR3. In nucleotides, the CDR3 is TGTGCCAGCACTAATAGCCGTTACGCAGATACGCAGTATTTT. Its translation is CASTNSRYADTQYF.

On this clone: Other DNA sequences of this sample code for an identical CDR3. The chain is built from TRBV5-1 and TRBJ1-5; D is ambiguous. The CDR3 has 15 residues. In germline, CDR1 is SGHRS, CDR2 YFSETQ. Between the trimmed V and J ends, which lost 4 bases and 0 bases, there was a span of 11 bases. The CDR3 DNA is TGCGCCAGCAGCCTAACGGGTTATAGCAATCAGCCCCAGCATTTT. Its protein product is CASSLTGYSNQPQHF.

The chain uses TRBV19 and TRBJ1-4, with 7 positions matching TRBD1. The CDR3 sequence is 15 residues long. The V segment lost 6 bases and the J segment 5 bases; nucleotides outside the gene matches: 9. In germline, CDR1 is LNHDA, CDR2 SQIVND (reference sequence). Here the CDR3 reads CASRNKTGQNEKLFF. DNA for the CDR3: TGTGCCAGTAGGAATAAAACGGGACAGAATGAAAAACTGTTTTTT. The complete variable domain, with remaining parts taken from reference TRBV19 and TRBJ1-4, reads DGGITQSPKYLFRKEGQNVTLSCEQNLNHDAMYWYRQDPGQGLRLIYYSQIVNDFQKGDIAEGYSVSREKKESFPLTVTSAQKNPTAFYLCASRNKTGQNEKLFFGSGTQLSVL.

The gene calls are TRBV29-1 and TRBJ1-2; D not resolved. The germline V gene encodes CDR1 SQVTM and CDR2 ANQGSEA. There are 13 residues in the CDR3. The V and J ends lost 4 bases and 0 bases respectively, with 9 bases between them. CDR3 sequence: CSVADLTNYGYTF. The CDR3 DNA reads as TGCAGCGTTGCGGATTTGACTAACTATGGCTACACCTTC.

This chain connects TRBV18 to TRBJ2-7; TRBD1 agrees at 8 bases. Germline loops: CDR1 KGHSH, CDR2 LQKENI. This CDR3 comprises 14 residues. The J segment lost 1 base and the V segment lost 2 bases, leaving 1 base of the junction unmatched. CDR3 protein: CASSPGQGSYEQYF. CDR3 in DNA: TGTGCCAGCTCACCAGGACAGGGATCCTACGAGCAGTACTTC.

This chain connects TRBV6-1 to TRBJ1-5; 9 bases agree with TRBD1. This CDR3 spans 16 amino acids. V was pared by 4 bases and J by 4 bases, with 8 bases of the junction left unmatched. In germline, CDR1 is MNHNS, CDR2 SASEGT. CDR3 DNA sequence: TGTGCCAGCAGTGTCAACGGACAGGGGTTGAATCAGCCCCAGCATTTT. Protein: CASSVNGQGLNQPQHF.

The gene calls are TRBV6-5 and TRBJ2-7; D tentatively fits TRBD1 or TRBD2 (6 bases each). V lost 7 bases and J lost 3, with 19 bases in between. The CDR3 sequence is 15 residues long. Germline CDR1 and CDR2: MNHEY and SVGAGI. CDR3 sequence: CASTRTGAGVYEQYF. DNA for the CDR3: TGTGCCAGCACTAGAACGGGGGCAGGGGTCTACGAGCAGTACTTC.

The genes are TRBV10-1 and TRBJ2-7; D is undetermined. The V end lost 4 bases, the J end lost 2 bases, and 12 bases lay between the germline ends. Germline CDR1 WNHNN, CDR2 SYGVQD (reference sequence). The CDR3 runs 14 residues. CDR3 residues: CASSVPSDPYEQYF. For the CDR3, the DNA is TGCGCCAGCAGTGTCCCCAGCGACCCCTACGAGCAGTACTTC.

The chain links TRBV6-5 to TRBJ2-7, with TRBD1 matching over 10 bases. Germline V gene lookup returns CDR1 MNHEY and CDR2 SVGAGI. There are 14 residues in the CDR3. Trimming at V came to 2 bases and at J to 5 bases, leaving 3 bases not matched to a gene. CDR3 sequence: CASSYSGQGDEQYF. In DNA, the CDR3 is TGTGCCAGCAGTTACAGTGGACAGGGGGACGAGCAGTACTTC.

The V gene is TRBV7-2, the J gene TRBJ2-3; D remains unclear. Trimming left V 4 bases short and J 2 bases short, with 16 bases between. The CDR3 is 16 amino acids. CDR1 is SGHTA and CDR2 is FQGNSA in the germline V gene. The CDR3 reads CASSSPQPTPTDTQYF. In nucleotides, the CDR3 is TGTGCCAGCAGCTCGCCCCAGCCCACTCCCACAGATACGCAGTATTTT.